Each of the 6 T cell receptor beta chains below was sequenced from the same sample in a study of Graves' ophthalmopathy and Graves' hyperthyroidism. Amplification targeted the TCR beta CDR3 regions, with RNA transcripts as the source material. Following a first-round RT-PCR that used HTBI primers, a second-round multiplex PCR was carried out. Using its own MiXCR run on the multiplex PCR reads, TCRdb lists one record per CDR3 protein. Of almost 750,000 distinct CDR3 sequences listed, 40% are singletons. The sample comprised peripheral blood. These TCRs come from an adult man with Graves' ophthalmopathy.

This clonotype was seen only a few times. The chain has TRBV7-9 and TRBJ2-2, with D perhaps TRBD1 (5 bases). The V and J ends lost 5 bases and 5 bases respectively, with 27 bases between them. CDR3 length equals 19 residues. CDR1 and CDR2 (germline): SEHNR, FQNEAQ (reference sequence). CDR3 amino acids: CASSRVLGQGRVWTGELFF. DNA for the CDR3: TGTGCCAGCAGCCGGGTTCTAGGGCAGGGTCGAGTTTGGACCGGGGAGCTGTTTTTT.

This clonotype appeared once. Its ends do not fully match the called genes, so a read error is possible. This sequence joins TRBV2 and TRBJ2-7; D assignment may be TRBD1 or TRBD2 (5 bases each). This CDR3 is 12 amino acids long. Germline CDR1 SNHLY, CDR2 FYNNEI. The DNA of the CDR3 is TGTGTCAGCAGTTGGGGGAACTACGAGCAGTACTTC. Translated: CVSSWGNYEQYF.

Remarks on this clonotype: This sequence may be a read error, since a much larger clone differs from it by one base. The rearrangement links TRBV7-2 to TRBJ2-7, with unresolved D. CDR1 is SGHTA and CDR2 is FQGNSA in the germline V gene. The CDR3 loop spans 14 amino acids. In DNA form, the CDR3 reads TGTGCCAGCAGCTTCGACAAGAGCAGCTACGAGCAGTGCTTC. This translates into CASSFDKSSYEQCF.

In regard to this clonotype: Just one base apart from a much larger clone, this may be a read error. The genes are TRBV15 and TRBJ2-7; 9 bases match TRBD1. The germline V gene has CDR1 LNHNV and CDR2 YYDKDF (reference sequence). The CDR3 is 15 amino acids. CDR3 nucleotides: TGTACCACCAGCAGAAACAGGGGGCAAACCTACGAGCAGTACTTC. Translated, it gives CTTSRNRGQTYEQYF.

Points on this clonotype: A much larger clone is a single base away; this may be a read error. CDR3 region: CASSSWDVNTEAFF. CDR3 in DNA: TGTGCCAGCAGCTCTTGGGACGTGAACACTGAAGCTTTCTTT. The V call is TRBV11-2, the J call TRBJ1-1; the D gene is possibly TRBD1 (5 bases). Trimming left V 4 bases short and J 0 bases short, with 9 bases between. Germline V gene sequence: CDR1 SGHAT, CDR2 FQNNGV. CDR3 size: 14 residues.

This clonotype was seen repeatedly, ten times or more. The V gene is TRBV7-2, the J gene TRBJ1-6, with a weak D call TRBD1 (5 bases). The CDR3 contains 14 residues. V lost 3 bases and J 7 bases, leaving 10 bases between the germline ends. The germline V gene encodes CDR1 SGHTA and CDR2 FQGNSA. CDR3 in amino acids: CASSFPGLNSPLHF. The CDR3 DNA follows: TGTGCCAGCAGCTTTCCAGGGCTGAATTCACCCCTCCACTTT.